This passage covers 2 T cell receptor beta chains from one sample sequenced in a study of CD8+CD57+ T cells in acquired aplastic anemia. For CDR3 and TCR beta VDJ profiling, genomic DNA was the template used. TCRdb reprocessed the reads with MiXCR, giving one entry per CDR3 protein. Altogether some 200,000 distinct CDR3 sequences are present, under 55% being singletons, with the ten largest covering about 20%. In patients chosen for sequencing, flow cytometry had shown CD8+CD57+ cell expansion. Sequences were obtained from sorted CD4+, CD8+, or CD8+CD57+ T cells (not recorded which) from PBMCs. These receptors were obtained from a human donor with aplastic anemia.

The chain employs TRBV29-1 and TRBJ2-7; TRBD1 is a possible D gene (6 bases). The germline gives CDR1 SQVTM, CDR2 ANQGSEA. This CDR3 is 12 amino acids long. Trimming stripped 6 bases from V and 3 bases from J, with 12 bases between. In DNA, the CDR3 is TGCAGCGTGGGGGACACGTACTACGAGCAGTACTTC. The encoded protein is CSVGDTYYEQYF.

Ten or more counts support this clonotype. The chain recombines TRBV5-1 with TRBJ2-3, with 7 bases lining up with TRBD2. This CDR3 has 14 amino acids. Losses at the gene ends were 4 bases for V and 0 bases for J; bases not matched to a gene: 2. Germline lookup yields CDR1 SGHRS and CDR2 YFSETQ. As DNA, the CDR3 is TGCGCCAGCAGCGGGGGGGGGAGCACAGATACGCAGTATTTT. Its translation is CASSGGGSTDTQYF.